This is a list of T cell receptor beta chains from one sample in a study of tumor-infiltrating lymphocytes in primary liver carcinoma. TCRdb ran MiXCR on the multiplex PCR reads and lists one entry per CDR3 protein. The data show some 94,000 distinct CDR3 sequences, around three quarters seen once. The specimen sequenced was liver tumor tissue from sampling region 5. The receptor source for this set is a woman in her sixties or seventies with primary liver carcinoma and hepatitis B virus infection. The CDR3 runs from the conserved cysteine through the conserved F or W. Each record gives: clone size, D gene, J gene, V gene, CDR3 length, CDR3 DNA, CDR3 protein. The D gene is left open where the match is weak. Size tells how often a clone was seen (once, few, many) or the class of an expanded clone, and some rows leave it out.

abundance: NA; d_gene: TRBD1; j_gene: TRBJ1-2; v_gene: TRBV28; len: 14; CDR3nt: TGTGCCAGCAGACTGACAGGGGGACTCTATGGCTACACCTTC; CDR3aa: CASRLTGGLYGYTF
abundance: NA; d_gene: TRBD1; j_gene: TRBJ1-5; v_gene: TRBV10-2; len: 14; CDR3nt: TGCGCCAGCACACGGGACAGGGGAGATCAGCCCCAGCATTTT; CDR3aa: CASTRDRGDQPQHF
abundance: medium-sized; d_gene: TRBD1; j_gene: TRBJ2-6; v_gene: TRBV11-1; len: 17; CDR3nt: TGTGCCAGCAGCGCCAGGACAGGGACTCCTGGGGCCAACGTCCTGACTTTC; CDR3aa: CASSARTGTPGANVLTF
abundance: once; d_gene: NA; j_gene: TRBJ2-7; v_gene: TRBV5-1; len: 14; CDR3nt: TGCGCCAGAAGCTTGATCGCCACTGCACGCGAGCAGTACTTC; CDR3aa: CARSLIATAREQYF
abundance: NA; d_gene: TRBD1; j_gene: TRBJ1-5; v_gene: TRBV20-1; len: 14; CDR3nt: TGCAGTGTCGAGAGACGACAGGGGGATCAGCCCCAGCATTTT; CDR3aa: CSVERRQGDQPQHF
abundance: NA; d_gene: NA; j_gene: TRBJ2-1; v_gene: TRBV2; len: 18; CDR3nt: TGTGCCAGCAGTGAAGGTCTAGCCCAAAAGATCTCCTACAATGAGCAGTTCTTC; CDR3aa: CASSEGLAQKISYNEQFF
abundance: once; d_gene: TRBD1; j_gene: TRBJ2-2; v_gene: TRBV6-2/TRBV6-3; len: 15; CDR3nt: TGTGCCAGCAGTTACGATAAGGTAGACACAGGGGAGCTATTTTTT; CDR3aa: CASSYDKVDTGELFF
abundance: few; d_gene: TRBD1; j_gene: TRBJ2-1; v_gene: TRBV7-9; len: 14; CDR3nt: TGTGCCAGCAGCCCCCGACAGGGGGACAATGAGCAGTTCTTC; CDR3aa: CASSPRQGDNEQFF
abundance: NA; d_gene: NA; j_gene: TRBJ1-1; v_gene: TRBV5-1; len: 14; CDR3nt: TGCGCCAGCAGACTGGGTGGGTTAGACACTGAAGCTTTCTTT; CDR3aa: CASRLGGLDTEAFF
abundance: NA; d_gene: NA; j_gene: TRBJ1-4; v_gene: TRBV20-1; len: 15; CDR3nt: TGCAATGCTAGAGACGGTGAGGGATTGGATGAAAAACTGTTTTTT; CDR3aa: CNARDGEGLDEKLFF
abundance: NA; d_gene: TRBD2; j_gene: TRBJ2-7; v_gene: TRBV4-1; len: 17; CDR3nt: TGCGCCAGCAGCCGGTTACAAGCGGGGGTTTCTTCCTACGGGCAGTACTTC; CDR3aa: CASSRLQAGVSSYGQYF
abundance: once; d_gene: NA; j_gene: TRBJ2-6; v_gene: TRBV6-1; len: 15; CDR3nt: TGTGCCAGCAACATGATGAGAACTGGGGCCAACGTCCTGACTTTC; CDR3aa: CASNMMRTGANVLTF
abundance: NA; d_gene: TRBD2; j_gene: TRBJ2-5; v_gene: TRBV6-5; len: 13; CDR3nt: TGTGTCAGCAACACTGGGGGGGGAGAGACCCAGTACTTC; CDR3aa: CVSNTGGGETQYF
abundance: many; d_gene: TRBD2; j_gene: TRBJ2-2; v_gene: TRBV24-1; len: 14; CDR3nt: TGTGCCACCAGTGATCCTCGGGGGGCCGGGGAGCTGTTTTTT; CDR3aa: CATSDPRGAGELFF
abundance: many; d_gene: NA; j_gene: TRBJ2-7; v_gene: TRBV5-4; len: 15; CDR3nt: TGTGCCAGCAGCTTGGAACGATCGGCGGACTACGAGCAGTACTTC; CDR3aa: CASSLERSADYEQYF
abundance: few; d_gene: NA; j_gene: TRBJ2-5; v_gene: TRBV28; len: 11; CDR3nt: TGTGCCAGCACAGGGGGGATTACTCAGTACTTC; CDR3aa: CASTGGITQYF
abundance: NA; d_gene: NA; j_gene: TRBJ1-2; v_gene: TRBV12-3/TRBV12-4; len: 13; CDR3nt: TGTGTCAGCAGTTTTGACAAAAGCTATGGCTACACCTTC; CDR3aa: CVSSFDKSYGYTF
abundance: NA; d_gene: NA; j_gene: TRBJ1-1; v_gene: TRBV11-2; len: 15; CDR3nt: TGTGCCAGCAGCTTTAGACAAGGCTGGAAGACTGGAGCTTTCTTT; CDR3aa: CASSFRQGWKTGAFF
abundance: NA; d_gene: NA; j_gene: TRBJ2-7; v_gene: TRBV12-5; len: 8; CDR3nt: TGTGCTGGTGGTGAGCAGTACTTC; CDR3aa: CAGGEQYF
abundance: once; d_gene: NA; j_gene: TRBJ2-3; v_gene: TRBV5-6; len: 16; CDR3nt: TGTGCCAGCAGCTCGTTAGGCACCTCTAACACAGATACGCAGTATTTT; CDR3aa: CASSSLGTSNTDTQYF
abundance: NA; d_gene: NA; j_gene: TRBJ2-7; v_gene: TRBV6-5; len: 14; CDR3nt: TGTGCTAGCAGTTATTGCACAGGGTCCTACGAGCAGTACTTC; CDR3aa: CASSYCTGSYEQYF
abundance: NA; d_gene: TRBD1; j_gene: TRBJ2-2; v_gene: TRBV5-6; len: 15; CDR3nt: TGTGCCAGCAGCCACGGACAGGTAGGGACCGGGGAGCTGCTTTTT; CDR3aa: CASSHGQVGTGELLF
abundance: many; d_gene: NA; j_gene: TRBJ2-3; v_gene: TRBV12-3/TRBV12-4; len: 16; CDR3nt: TGTGCCAGCAGTACGGGGCTACAGTCACTTGGAGATACGCAGTATTTT; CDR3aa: CASSTGLQSLGDTQYF
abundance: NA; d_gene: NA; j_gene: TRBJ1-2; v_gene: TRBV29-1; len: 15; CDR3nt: TGCAGCGTTGAAGATCTCCGCACGGAAGGCGGTGGCTACACCTTC; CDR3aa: CSVEDLRTEGGGYTF
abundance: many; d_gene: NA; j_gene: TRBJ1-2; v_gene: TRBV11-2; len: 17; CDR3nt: TGTGCCAGCAGCCCAGTTCGAGGTGCGGGAGGAAGGCATGGCTACACCTTC; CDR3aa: CASSPVRGAGGRHGYTF
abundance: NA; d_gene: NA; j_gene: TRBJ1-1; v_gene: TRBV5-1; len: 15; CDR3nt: TGCGCCAGCGGCTTAGCCGCGACGATGAACACTGAAGTTTTCTTT; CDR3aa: CASGLAATMNTEVFF
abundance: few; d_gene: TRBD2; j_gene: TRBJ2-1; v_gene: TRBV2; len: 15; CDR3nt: TGTGCCAGCAGCGAAAGGACTAGCGGGGGCGATGAGCAGTTCTTC; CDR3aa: CASSERTSGGDEQFF
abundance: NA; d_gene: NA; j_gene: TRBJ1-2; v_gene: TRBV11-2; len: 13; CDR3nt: TGTGCCAGCAGTTCCGGGACGGGATATGGTTACGCCTTC; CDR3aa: CASSSGTGYGYAF
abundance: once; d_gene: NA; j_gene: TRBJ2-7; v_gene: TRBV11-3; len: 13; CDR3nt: TGTGCCAGCAGCTTAGGGGAGCCCTGCGAGCAATACTTC; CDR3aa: CASSLGEPCEQYF
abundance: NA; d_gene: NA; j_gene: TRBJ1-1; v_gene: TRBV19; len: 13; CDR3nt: TGTGCCAGTAGTACAGGGAGTCGCCCTGAAGCTTTCTTT; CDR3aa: CASSTGSRPEAFF
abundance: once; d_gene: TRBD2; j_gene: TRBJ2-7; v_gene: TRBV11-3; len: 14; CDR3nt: TGTGCCAACTGCTTAAGCGGGCGGGAGCACGAGCAGCACTTC; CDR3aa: CANCLSGREHEQHF